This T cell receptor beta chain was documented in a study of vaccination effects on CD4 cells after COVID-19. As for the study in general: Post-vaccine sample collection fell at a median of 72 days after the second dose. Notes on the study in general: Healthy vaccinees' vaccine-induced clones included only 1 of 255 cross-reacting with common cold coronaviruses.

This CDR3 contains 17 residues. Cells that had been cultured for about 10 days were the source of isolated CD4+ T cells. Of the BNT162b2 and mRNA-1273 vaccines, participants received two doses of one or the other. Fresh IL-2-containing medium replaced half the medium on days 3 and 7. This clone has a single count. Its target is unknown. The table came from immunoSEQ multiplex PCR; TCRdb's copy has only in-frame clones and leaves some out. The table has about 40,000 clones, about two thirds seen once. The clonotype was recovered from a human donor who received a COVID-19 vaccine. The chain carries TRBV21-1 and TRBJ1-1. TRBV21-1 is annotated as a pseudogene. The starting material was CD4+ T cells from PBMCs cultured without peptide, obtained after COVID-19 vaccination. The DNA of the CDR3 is TGTGCCAGCAGCAAAGGTCGTACGGGGGGGCCGGGGACTGAAGCTTTCTTT. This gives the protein CASSKGRTGGPGTEAFF.